The clone carrying this T cell receptor beta chain is medium-sized by share. The target antigen is unknown. From the germline J gene comes the end of the CDR3, since the read stops 3 residues before it. The data were obtained in a study of T cell clonality in common variable immunodeficiency. Points from the study as a whole: Reportedly, TCR beta sequences from common variable immunodeficiency showed fewer deletions and N-nucleotide insertions. Links between repertoire features and CVID complications were heterogeneity-limited.

Germline V gene lookup returns CDR1 SQVTM and CDR2 ANQGSEA. Trimming took 6 bases from V and 1 from J; bases not matched to a gene: 4. This CDR3 has 14 amino acids. Sequencing input was equivalent genomic DNA from CVID and controls. Here immunoSEQ multiplex PCR was the method, and the copy in TCRdb shows in-frame clones only, minus some. This sample has some 10,000 clones, each found more than once. CVID subjects were 15 female and some 27 male, aged roughly 8 to 64. Heparinized whole blood, roughly 4.5 to 9 ml, came from each donor. The specimen was peripheral blood mononuclear cells. This chain joins TRBV29-1 and TRBJ2-3, with 10 positions matching TRBD2. This sequence was found in a human donor with common variable immunodeficiency. The CDR3 is CSVPGTSGTDTQYF. The DNA read from the CDR3 is TGCAGCGTGCCCGGGACTAGCGGCACAGATACG.